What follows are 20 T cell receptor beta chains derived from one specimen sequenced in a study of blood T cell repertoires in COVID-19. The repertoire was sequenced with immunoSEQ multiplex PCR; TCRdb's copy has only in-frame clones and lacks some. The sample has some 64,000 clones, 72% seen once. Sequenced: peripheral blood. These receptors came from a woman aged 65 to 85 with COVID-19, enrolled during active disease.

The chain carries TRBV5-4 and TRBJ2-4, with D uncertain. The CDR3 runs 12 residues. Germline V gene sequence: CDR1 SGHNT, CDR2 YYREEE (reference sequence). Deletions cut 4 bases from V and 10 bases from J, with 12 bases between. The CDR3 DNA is TGTGCCAGCAGCCCCGACCAGGTTATTCAGTACTTC. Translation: CASSPDQVIQYF.

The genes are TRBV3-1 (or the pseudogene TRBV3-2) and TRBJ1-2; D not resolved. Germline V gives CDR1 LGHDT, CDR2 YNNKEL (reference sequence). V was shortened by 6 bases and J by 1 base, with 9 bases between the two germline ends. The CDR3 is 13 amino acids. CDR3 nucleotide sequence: TGTGCCAGCAGTTGGGAGGGTAACTATGGCTACACCTTC. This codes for CASSWEGNYGYTF.

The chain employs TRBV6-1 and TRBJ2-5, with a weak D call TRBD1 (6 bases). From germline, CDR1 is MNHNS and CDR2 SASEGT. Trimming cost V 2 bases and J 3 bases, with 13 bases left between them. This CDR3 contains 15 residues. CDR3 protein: CASSETVGAKETQYF. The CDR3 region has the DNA TGTGCCAGCAGTGAAACGGTGGGGGCCAAAGAGACCCAGTACTTC.

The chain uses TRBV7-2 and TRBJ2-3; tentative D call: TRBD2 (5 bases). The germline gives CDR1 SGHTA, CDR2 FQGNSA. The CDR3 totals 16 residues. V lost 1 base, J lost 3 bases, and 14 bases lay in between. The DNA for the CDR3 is TGTGCCAGCAGCTTAGATGGGAGAAGGGTGACAGATACGCAGTATTTT. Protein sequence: CASSLDGRRVTDTQYF.

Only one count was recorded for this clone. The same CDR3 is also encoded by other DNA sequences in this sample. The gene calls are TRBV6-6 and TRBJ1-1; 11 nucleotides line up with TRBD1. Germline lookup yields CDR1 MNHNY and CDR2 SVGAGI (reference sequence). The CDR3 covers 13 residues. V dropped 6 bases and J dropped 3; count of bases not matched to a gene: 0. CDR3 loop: CASRGQGDTEAFF. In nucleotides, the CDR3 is TGTGCCAGCAGGGGACAGGGGGACACTGAAGCTTTCTTT.

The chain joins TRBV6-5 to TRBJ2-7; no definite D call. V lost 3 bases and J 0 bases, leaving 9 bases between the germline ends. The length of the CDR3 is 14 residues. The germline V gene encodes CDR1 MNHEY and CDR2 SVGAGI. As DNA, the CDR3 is TGTGCCAGCAGTTATACCGAGAGCTCCTACGAGCAGTACTTC. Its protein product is CASSYTESSYEQYF.

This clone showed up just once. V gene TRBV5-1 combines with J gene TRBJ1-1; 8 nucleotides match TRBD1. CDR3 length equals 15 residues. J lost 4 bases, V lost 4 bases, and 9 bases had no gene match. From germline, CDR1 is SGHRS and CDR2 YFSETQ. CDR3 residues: CASSARQGSATEAFF. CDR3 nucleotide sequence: TGCGCCAGCAGCGCCCGACAGGGGTCAGCCACTGAAGCTTTCTTT.

Written as DNA, the CDR3 is TGTGCCAGTGGTAGACAGGAGAACTATGGCTACACCTTC. Protein product: CASGRQENYGYTF. This chain uses TRBV19 with TRBJ1-2, with D maybe TRBD1 (6 bases). Germline V gene sequence: CDR1 LNHDA, CDR2 SQIVND (reference sequence). The germline V and J ends were trimmed by 8 bases and 2 bases, with 12 bases remaining between them. The CDR3 extends over 13 amino acids.

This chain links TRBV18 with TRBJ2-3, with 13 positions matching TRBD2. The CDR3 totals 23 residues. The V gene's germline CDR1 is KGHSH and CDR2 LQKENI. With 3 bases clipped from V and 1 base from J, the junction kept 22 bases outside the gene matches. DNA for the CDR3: TGTGCCAGCTCACCGACGGTAAGACTAGCGGGGGGACGGAAGAGGCCCGGCACAGATACGCAGTATTTT. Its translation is CASSPTVRLAGGRKRPGTDTQYF.

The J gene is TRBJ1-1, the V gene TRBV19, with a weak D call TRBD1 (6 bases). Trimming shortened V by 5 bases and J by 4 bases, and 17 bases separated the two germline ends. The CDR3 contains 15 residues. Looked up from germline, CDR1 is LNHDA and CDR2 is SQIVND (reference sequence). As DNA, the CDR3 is TGTGCCAGTAGTGGCTTGGGACATTGGACCACTGAAGCTTTCTTT. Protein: CASSGLGHWTTEAFF.

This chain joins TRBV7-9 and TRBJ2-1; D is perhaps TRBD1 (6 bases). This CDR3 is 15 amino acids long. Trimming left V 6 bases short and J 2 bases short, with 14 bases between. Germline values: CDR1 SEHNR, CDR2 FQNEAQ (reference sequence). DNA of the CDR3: TGTGCCAGCAGTGGTTCAGGGGCAGCCTACAATGAGCAGTTCTTC. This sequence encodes CASSGSGAAYNEQFF.

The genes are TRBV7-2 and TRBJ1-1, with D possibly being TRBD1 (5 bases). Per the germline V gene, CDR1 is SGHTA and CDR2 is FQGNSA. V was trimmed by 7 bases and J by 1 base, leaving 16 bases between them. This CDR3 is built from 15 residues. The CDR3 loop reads CASKRGGLANTEAFF. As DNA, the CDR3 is TGTGCCAGCAAGAGGGGAGGACTTGCGAACACTGAAGCTTTCTTT.

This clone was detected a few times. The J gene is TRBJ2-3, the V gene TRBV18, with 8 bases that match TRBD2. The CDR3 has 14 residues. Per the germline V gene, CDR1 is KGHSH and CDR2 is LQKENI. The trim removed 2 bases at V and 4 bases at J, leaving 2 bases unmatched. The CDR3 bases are TGTGCCAGCTCACCAACGGGAGGGCCAGATACGCAGTATTTT. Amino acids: CASSPTGGPDTQYF.

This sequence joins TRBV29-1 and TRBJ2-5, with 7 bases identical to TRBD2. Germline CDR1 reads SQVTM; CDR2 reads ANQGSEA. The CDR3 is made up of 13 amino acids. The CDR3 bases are TGCAGTATTGCTGGGAGGGGCCAAGAGACCCAGTACTTC. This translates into CSIAGRGQETQYF.

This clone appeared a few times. The CDR3 DNA reads as TGTGCCAGCAGCCCACAGGGGTGGGGGGTCAATGAGCAGTTCTTC. Translation gives CASSPQGWGVNEQFF. The J gene is TRBJ2-1, the V gene TRBV7-9; a weak D match, TRBD1 (7 bases). Germline-derived CDR1 and CDR2 are SEHNR and FQNEAQ (reference sequence). The CDR3 has 15 amino acids. V lost 5 bases and J lost 6, with 17 bases in between.

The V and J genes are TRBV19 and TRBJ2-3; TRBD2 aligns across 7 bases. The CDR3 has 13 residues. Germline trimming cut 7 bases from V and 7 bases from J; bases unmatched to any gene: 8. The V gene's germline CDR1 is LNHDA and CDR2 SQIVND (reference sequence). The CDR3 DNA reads TGTGCCAGTACCTCTTGGGGGGGTTATACGCAGTATTTT. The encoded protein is CASTSWGGYTQYF. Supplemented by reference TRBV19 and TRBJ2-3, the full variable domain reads DGGITQSPKYLFRKEGQNVTLSCEQNLNHDAMYWYRQDPGQGLRLIYYSQIVNDFQKGDIAEGYSVSREKKESFPLTVTSAQKNPTAFYLCASTSWGGYTQYFGPGTRLTVL.

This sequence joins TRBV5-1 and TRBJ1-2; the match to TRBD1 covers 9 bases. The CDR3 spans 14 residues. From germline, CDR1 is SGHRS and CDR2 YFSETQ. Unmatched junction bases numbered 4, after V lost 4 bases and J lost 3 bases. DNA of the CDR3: TGCGCCAGCAGCATGACAGGGGGTGACTATGGCTACACCTTC. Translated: CASSMTGGDYGYTF.

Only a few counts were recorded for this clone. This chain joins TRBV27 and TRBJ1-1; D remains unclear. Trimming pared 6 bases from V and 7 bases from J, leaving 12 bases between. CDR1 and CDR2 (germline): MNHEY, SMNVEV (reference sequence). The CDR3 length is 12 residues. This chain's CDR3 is CASSRGRGEAFF. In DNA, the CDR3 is TGTGCCAGCAGCCGCGGGCGGGGTGAAGCTTTCTTT.

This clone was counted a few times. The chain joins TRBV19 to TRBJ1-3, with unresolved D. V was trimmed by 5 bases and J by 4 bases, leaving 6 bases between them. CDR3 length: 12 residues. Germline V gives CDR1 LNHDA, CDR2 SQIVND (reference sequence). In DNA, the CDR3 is TGTGCCAGTAGTCCTCCCGGAAACACCATATATTTT. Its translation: CASSPPGNTIYF.

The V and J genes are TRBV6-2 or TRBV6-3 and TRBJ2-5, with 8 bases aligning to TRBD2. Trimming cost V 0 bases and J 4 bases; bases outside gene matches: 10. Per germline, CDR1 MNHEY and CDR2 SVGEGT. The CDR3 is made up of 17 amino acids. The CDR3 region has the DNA TGTGCCAGCAGTTACTCGACCCGCGGGGGGCCCACAGAGACCCAGTACTTC. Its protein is CASSYSTRGGPTETQYF.